The entry below describes one T cell receptor (beta chain). V was shortened by 6 bases and J by 9 bases, with 18 bases between the two germline ends. CDR3 length equals 15 residues. Looked up from germline, CDR1 is MNHEY and CDR2 is SVGAGI. The data are from a study of blood T cell repertoires in COVID-19. Generated by immunoSEQ multiplex PCR, the TCRdb table keeps only in-frame clones and is missing some. This table holds over 15,000 clones, about 81% found once. The V and J genes are TRBV6-5 and TRBJ1-6, with a possible D match to TRBD1 (6 bases). The sample was peripheral blood. The sequence was obtained from a man in his sixties with acute or convalescent COVID-19. The chain's CDR3 is CASSFAPGDGSPLHF. CDR3 coding DNA: TGTGCCAGCAGCTTTGCCCCAGGGGACGGTTCACCCCTCCACTTT.